The following is a T cell receptor beta chain sequence with its context. Its antigen is not known. This sample was included in a study of T cells in narcolepsy. Study-wide background: Enrolled donors included narcolepsy type 1 or type 2 patients and healthy controls.

V dropped 1 base and J dropped 3; count of bases not matched to a gene: 6. Germline V gene data show CDR1 as LGHNA and CDR2 as YSLEER. The CDR3 has 15 residues. Notes on the study in general: Same-patient CSF and blood CD4+ T cell clonotypes included HCRT-specific and TRIB2-specific autoreactive ones.

Clones were sequenced by immunoSEQ multiplex PCR, and TCRdb holds only the in-frame ones, with some missing. The data show 25,000 to 35,000 clones, with roughly 78% seen just once and 6.6% held by the top ten. This TCR derives from a human donor in good health. Material for sequencing was memory (CD45RA-) CD4+ T cells from blood. V is TRBV4-3 and J is TRBJ2-7; TRBD2 agrees at 7 bases. The CDR3 sequence: CASSQVIRTSYEQYF. The CDR3 DNA reads as TGCGCCAGCAGCCAAGTTATCCGGACTAGCTACGAGCAGTACTTC.